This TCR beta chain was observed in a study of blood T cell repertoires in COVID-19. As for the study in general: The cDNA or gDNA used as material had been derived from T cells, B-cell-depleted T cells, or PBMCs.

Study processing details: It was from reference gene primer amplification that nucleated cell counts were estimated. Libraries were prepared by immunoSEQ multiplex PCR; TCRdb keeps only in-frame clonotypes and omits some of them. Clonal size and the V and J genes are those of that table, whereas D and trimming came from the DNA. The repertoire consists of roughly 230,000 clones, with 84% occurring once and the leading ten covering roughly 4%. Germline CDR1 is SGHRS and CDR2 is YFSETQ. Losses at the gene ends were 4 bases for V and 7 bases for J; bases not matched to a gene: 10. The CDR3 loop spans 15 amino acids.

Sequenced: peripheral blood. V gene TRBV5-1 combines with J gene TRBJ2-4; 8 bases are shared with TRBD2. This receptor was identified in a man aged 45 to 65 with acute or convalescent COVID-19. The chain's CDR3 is CASSHRAGDGNIQYF. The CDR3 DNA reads TGCGCCAGCAGCCATAGAGCGGGAGATGGGAACATTCAGTACTTC.